Below, one T cell receptor beta chain is given with its context. Its antigen remains unidentified. Investigators isolated RNA and reverse transcribed it into cDNA to act as the sequencing template. Method: immunoSEQ multiplex PCR; TCRdb's copy keeps in-frame clones and lacks some. The table records 130,000 or so clones, around 83% of them present only once. Looked up from germline, CDR1 is MNHEY and CDR2 is SVGAGI. V lost 0 bases and J lost 4, with 8 bases in between. The CDR3 sequence is 14 residues long. These data originate in a study of CD8+ T cells in alopecia areata. Overall study: A regimen of oral tofacitinib, 5 to 10 mg twice daily, was given to treated patients.

Findings and caveats of the study: In blood and scalp, many expanded lesional clones persisted during tofacitinib. Researchers report lesional scalp, most notably alopecia totalis/universalis, outstripped normal scalp in clonality.

Treatment described: oral pan-JAK inhibitor, 5-10 mg twice daily. The source material was CD8+ T cells sorted from blood, sampled at week 4, from a patient treated with tofacitinib. This clonotype was obtained from a human donor with alopecia areata. V gene TRBV6-5 combines with J gene TRBJ2-3; D uncertain. CDR3 bases: TGTGCCAGCAGTTACTCGAGTGGCCCAGATACGCAGTATTTT. Its protein product is CASSYSSGPDTQYF.